This T cell receptor (beta chain) was sequenced for a study of shared clonotypes between healthy human individuals. Across the study: Participating donors consisted of a couple of women and a few men aged 18 to 49. General study points: Despite large depth, sorted-subset datasets appeared incompletely sequenced. Some clonotypes were shared by all four sorted-subset donors, while others were not shared. The non-shared ones had lower generation probabilities than the shared ones.

Germline CDR1 is SGDLS and CDR2 is YYNGEE. CDR3 size: 14 residues. V dropped 2 bases and J dropped 2 bases, with 9 bases sitting between them. TCRdb's copy holds only in-frame clones and misses some; the assay was immunoSEQ multiplex PCR. The repertoire holds 1.5 million to 1.9 million clones, with around 98% as singletons. As regards this clone: The antigen is undetermined.

The specimen sequenced was naive CD4+ T cells sorted from blood. Documented subset: CD45RA+ positively selected. The clonotype was recovered from a man aged 30 to 39 in good health. This sequence joins TRBV9 and TRBJ2-3; D gene ambiguous. The CDR3 sequence: CASSVTLNTDTQYF. CDR3 nucleotides: TGTGCCAGCAGCGTGACTCTCAACACAGATACGCAGTATTTT.